The clone carrying this T cell receptor (beta chain) was detected a few times. The target antigen is unknown. Expressed TCRB transcripts were sequenced because the entire RNA isolate underwent reverse transcription. Profiling relied on immunoSEQ multiplex PCR, and the TCRdb table lists in-frame clones only, not all of them. This sample has more than 200,000 clones, with 16% found just once. This sample was included in a study of beta chain features in type 1 diabetes. Study-level background: Summed over all samples, the examined sorted cells came to 85 million to 130 million. Study outcomes and limitations: Although PCR might favor shorter templates, it would do so equally in patients and controls. TCRB CDR3s were moderately but significantly shorter in Type 1 diabetes patients in all four CD4+ subsets. Type 1 diabetes patients showed fewer insertions and more deletions at VDJ junctions. Naive, central memory and Treg TCRB repertoires appeared more alike in patients than in healthy donors.

Trimming removed 3 bases from V and 6 bases from J; junction bases left unmatched: 4. Per germline, CDR1 SGHTA and CDR2 FQGNSA. This CDR3 spans 14 amino acids. This TCR came from a man younger than 45 with type 1 diabetes. Sequencing input: naive CD4+ T cells from blood. V is TRBV7-2 and J is TRBJ2-3, with TRBD2 identical over 9 bases. CDR3 in DNA: TGTGCCAGCAGCTTTAGCGGGAGTTCGGATACGCAGTATTTT. It translates to CASSFSGSSDTQYF.